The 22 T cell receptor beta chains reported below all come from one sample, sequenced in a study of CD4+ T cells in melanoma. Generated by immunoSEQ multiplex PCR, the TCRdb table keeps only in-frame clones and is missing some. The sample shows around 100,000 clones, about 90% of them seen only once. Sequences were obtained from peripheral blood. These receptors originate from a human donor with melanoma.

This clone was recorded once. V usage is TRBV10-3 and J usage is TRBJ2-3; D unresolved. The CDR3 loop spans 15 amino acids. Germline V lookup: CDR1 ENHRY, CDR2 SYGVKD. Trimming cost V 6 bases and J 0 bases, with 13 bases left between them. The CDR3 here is CAISPGPASTDTQYF. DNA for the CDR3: TGTGCCATCAGCCCAGGTCCCGCTAGCACAGATACGCAGTATTTT.

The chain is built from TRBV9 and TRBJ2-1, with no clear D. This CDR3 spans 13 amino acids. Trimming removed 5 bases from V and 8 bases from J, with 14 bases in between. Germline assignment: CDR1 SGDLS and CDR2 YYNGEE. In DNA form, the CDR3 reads TGTGCCAGCAGTCGACGGTATGACGATGAGCAGTTCTTC. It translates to CASSRRYDDEQFF.

The CDR3 reads CASSVGGNSNQPQHF. The DNA of the CDR3 is TGTGCCAGCAGCGTCGGCGGGAATAGCAATCAGCCCCAGCATTTT. The chain combines TRBV9 with TRBJ1-5; D ambiguous. Germline CDR1 reads SGDLS; CDR2 reads YYNGEE. Trimming took 2 bases from V and 0 from J, leaving 9 bases between them. This CDR3 is built from 15 residues.

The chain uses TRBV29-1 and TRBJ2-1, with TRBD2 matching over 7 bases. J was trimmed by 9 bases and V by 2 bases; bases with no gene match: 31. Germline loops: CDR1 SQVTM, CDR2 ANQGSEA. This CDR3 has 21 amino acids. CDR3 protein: CSVERKNTQGGRALSPFEQFF. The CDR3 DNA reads TGCAGCGTTGAAAGGAAAAATACCCAGGGAGGGAGGGCCCTAAGCCCCTTTGAGCAGTTCTTC.

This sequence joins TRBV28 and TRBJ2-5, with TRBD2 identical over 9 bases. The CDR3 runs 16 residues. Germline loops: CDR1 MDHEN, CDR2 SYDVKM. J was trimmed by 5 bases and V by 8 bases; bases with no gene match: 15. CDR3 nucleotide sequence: TGTGCCAGCGGATCGCTAGCGGGACTACGGGAGGAGACCCAGTACTTC. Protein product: CASGSLAGLREETQYF. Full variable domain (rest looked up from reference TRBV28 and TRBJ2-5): DVKVTQSSRYLVKRTGEKVFLECVQDMDHENMFWYRQDPGLGLRLIYFSYDVKMKEKGDIPEGYSVSREKKERFSLILESASTNQTSMYLCASGSLAGLREETQYFGPGTRLLVL.

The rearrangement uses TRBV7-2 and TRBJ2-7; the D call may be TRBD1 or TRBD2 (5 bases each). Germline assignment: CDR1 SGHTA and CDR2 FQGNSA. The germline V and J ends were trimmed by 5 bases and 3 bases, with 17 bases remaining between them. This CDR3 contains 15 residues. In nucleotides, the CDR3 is TGTGCCAGCAGCCATTCGGGGCCCCCCGACTACGAGCAGTACTTC. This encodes CASSHSGPPDYEQYF. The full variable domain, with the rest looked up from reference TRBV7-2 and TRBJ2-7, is GAGVSQSPSNKVTEKGKDVELRCDPISGHTALYWYRQSLGQGLEFLIYFQGNSAPDKSGLPSDRFSAERTGGSVSTLTIQRTQQEDSAVYLCASSHSGPPDYEQYFGPGTRLTVT.

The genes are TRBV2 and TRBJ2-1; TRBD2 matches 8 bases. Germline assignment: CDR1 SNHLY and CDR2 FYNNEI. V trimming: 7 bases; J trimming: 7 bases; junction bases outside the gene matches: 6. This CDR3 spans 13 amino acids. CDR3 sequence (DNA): TGTGCCAGCAATTCGGAGCGGGAGAATGAGCAGTTCTTC. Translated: CASNSERENEQFF.

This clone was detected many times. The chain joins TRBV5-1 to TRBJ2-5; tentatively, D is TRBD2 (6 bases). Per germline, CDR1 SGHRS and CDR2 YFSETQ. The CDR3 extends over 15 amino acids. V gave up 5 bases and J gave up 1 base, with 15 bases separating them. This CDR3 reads CASSLGGVPQETQYF. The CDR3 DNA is TGCGCCAGCAGTCTCGGAGGGGTACCCCAAGAGACCCAGTACTTC. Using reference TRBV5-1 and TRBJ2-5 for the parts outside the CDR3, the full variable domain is KAGVTQTPRYLIKTRGQQVTLSCSPISGHRSVSWYQQTPGQGLQFLFEYFSETQRNKGNFPGRFSGRQFSNSRSEMNVSTLELGDSALYLCASSLGGVPQETQYFGPGTRLLVL.

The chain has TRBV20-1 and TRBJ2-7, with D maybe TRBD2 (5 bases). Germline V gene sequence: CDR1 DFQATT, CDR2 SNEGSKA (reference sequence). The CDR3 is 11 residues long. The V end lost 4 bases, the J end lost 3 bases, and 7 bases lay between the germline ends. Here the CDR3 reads CSATRDYEQYF. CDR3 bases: TGCAGTGCTACCCGGGACTACGAGCAGTACTTC.

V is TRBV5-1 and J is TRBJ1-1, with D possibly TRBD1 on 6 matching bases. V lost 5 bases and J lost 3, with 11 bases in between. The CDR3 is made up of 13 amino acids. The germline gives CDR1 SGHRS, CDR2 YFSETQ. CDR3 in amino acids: CASRQGGDTEAFF. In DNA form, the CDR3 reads TGCGCCAGCAGACAGGGAGGAGACACTGAAGCTTTCTTT.

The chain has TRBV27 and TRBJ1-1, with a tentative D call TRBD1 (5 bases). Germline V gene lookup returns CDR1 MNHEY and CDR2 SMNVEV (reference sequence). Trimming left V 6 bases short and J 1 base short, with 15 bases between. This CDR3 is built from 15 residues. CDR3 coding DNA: TGTGCCAGCAGAGTGGGGGTGGGGGAGAACACTGAAGCTTTCTTT. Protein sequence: CASRVGVGENTEAFF.

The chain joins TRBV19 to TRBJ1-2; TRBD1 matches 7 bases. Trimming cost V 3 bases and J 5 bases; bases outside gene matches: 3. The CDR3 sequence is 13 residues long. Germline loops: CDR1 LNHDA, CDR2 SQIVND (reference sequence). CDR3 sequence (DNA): TGTGCCAGTAGTATTTCGGGACAGTATGGCTACACCTTC. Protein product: CASSISGQYGYTF.

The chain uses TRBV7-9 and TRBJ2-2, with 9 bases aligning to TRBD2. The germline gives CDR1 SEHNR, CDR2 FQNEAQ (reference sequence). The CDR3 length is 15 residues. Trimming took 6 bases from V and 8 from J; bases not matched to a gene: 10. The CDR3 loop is CASRSSGDLGGELFF. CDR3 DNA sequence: TGTGCCAGCAGATCTAGCGGGGACCTGGGAGGGGAGCTGTTTTTT.

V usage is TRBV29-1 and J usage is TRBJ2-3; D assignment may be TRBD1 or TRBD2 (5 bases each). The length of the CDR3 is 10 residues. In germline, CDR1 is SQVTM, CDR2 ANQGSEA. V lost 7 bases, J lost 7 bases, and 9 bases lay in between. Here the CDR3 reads CSAGRNTQYF. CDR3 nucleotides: TGCAGCGCGGGACGAAATACGCAGTATTTT.

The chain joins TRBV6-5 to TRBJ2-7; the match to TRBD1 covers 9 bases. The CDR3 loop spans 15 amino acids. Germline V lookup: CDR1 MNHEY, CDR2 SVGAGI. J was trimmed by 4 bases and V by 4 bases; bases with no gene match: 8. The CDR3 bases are TGTGCCAGCAGTTCACCCAACAGGGGGCAGTACGAGCAGTACTTC. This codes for CASSSPNRGQYEQYF.

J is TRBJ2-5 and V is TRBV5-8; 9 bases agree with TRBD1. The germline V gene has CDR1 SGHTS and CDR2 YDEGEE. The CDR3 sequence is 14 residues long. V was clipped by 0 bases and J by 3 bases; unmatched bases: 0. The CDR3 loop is CASSLGDREETQYF. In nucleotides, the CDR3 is TGTGCCAGCAGCTTGGGGGACAGGGAAGAGACCCAGTACTTC.

This CDR3 reads CASSLVWDNNYGYTF. CDR3 nucleotide sequence: TGTGCCAGCAGCTTAGTGTGGGACAACAACTATGGCTACACCTTC. The chain combines TRBV7-8 with TRBJ1-2, with a possible D match to TRBD1 (6 bases). CDR3 size: 15 residues. V lost 1 base, J lost 2 bases, and 11 bases lay in between. Germline CDR1 and CDR2: SGHVS and FQNEAQ.

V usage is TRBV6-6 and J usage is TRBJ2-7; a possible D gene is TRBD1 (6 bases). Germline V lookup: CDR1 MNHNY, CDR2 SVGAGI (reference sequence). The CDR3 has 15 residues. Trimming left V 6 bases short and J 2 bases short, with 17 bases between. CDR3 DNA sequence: TGTGCCAGCAGAGAACCAGGGGCCCCAACCTACGAGCAGTACTTC. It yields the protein CASREPGAPTYEQYF.

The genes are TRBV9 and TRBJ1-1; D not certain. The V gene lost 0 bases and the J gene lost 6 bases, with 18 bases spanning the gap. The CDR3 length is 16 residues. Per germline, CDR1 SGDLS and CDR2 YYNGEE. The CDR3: CASSVELTIPAAEAFF. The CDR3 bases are TGTGCCAGCAGCGTAGAGTTGACTATTCCGGCGGCTGAAGCTTTCTTT.

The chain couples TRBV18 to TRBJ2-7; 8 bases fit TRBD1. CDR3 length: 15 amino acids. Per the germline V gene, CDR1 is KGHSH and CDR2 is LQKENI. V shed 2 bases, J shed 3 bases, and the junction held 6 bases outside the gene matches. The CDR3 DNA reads TGTGCCAGCTCACCAGTGACAGGGGCCCTCTACGAGCAGTACTTC. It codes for CASSPVTGALYEQYF.

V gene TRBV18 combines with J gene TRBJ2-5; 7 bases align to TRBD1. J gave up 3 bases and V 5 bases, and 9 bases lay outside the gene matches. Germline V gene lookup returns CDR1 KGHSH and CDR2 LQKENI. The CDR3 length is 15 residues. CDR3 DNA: TGTGCCAGCTCAGCCACAGGGGCTGGTAAAGAGACCCAGTACTTC. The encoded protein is CASSATGAGKETQYF.

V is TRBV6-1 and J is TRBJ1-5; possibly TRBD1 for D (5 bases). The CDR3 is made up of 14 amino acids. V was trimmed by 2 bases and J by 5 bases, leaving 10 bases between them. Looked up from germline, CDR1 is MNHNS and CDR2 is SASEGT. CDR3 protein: CASSEWGEDQPQHF. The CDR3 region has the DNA TGTGCCAGCAGTGAATGGGGGGAAGATCAGCCCCAGCATTTT.